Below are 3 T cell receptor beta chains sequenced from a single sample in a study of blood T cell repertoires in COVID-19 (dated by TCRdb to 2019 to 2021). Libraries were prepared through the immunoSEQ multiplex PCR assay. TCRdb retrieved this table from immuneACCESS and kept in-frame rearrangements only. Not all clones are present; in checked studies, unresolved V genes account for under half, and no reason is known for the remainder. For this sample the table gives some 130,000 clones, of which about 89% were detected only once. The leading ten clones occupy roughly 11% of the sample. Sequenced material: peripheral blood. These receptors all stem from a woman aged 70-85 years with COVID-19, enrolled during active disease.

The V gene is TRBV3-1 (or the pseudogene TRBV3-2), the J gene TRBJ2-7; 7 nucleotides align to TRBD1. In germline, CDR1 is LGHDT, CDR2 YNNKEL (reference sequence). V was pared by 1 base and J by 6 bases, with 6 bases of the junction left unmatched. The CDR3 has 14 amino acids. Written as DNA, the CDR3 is TGTGCCAGCAGCCAAGCAGACAGGGCTGGCGAGCAGTACTTC. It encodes CASSQADRAGEQYF.

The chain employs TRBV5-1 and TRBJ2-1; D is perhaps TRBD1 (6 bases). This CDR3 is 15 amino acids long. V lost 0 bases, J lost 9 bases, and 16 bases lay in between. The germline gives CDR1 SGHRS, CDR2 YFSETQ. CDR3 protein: CASSLVGQAGGEQFF. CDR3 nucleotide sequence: TGCGCCAGCAGCTTGGTGGGACAAGCCGGCGGTGAGCAGTTCTTC.

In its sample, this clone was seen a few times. CDR3 bases: TGTGCCAGCAGTGCCCGTTCGACAGGGACCGGAAACACCATATATTTT. Residues: CASSARSTGTGNTIYF. The chain links TRBV6-1 to TRBJ1-3; 7 positions match TRBD1. The CDR3 is 16 residues long. With V trimmed by 4 bases and J by 4 bases, 10 bases remained unmatched. Germline V CDR1 and CDR2: MNHNS, SASEGT.